Below are 22 T cell receptor beta chains sequenced from a single sample in a study of CD8+ T cells in alopecia areata. Treatment of the sample: oral pan-JAK inhibitor, 5-10 mg twice daily. Extracted RNA was reverse transcribed into cDNA, the sequencing template. Generated by immunoSEQ multiplex PCR, the TCRdb table keeps only in-frame clones and is missing some. The sample shows about 100,000 clones, about four fifths of them seen only once. Sequenced here: CD8+ T cells sorted from blood, sampled at week 24, from a patient treated with tofacitinib. The receptors shown here come from a human donor with alopecia areata.

The chain recombines TRBV29-1 with TRBJ1-2; D gene uncertain. V gave up 2 bases and J gave up 3 bases, with 7 bases separating them. Germline values: CDR1 SQVTM, CDR2 ANQGSEA. The CDR3 sequence is 12 residues long. The CDR3 DNA reads TGCAGCGTTGAATCAACAGACTATGGCTACACCTTC. Its protein is CSVESTDYGYTF.

V gene TRBV7-8 combines with J gene TRBJ2-7; D possibly uses TRBD1 or TRBD2 (5 bases each). The ends were cut back, 5 bases at V and 7 bases at J, with 18 bases in the middle. The CDR3 length is 14 residues. Germline assignment: CDR1 SGHVS and CDR2 FQNEAQ. The DNA for the CDR3 is TGTGCCAGCAGCCCTGGGGACCGCCGAGGGGAGCAGTACTTC. As protein: CASSPGDRRGEQYF.

The CDR3 DNA reads TGTGCCAGCAGGGCCGCAGACAGAGTCCCGCAAGAGACCCAGTACTTC. As protein: CASRAADRVPQETQYF. J is TRBJ2-5 and V is TRBV27; TRBD1 is a possible D gene (5 bases). Germline values: CDR1 MNHEY, CDR2 SMNVEV (reference sequence). V dropped 6 bases and J dropped 2 bases, with 19 bases sitting between them. CDR3 length equals 16 residues.

The CDR3 DNA is TGTGCCAGCACCTACGGGGGGGGCACAAAAGAGACCCAGTACTTC. It encodes CASTYGGGTKETQYF. The rearrangement joins TRBV6-6 to TRBJ2-5; 8 nucleotides line up with TRBD2. CDR3 length equals 15 residues. CDR1 MNHNY and CDR2 SVGAGI come from the germline V gene (reference sequence). V lost 7 bases, J lost 3 bases, and 10 bases stayed unmatched.

The chain employs TRBV9 and TRBJ2-7, with TRBD1 matching over 9 bases. Germline V gives CDR1 SGDLS, CDR2 YYNGEE. J lost 3 bases, V lost 4 bases, and 11 bases had no gene match. The CDR3 is 16 residues long. The CDR3 is CASSYDEETGGYEQYF. CDR3 DNA sequence: TGTGCCAGCAGCTACGACGAAGAGACAGGGGGCTACGAGCAGTACTTC.

The chain joins TRBV27 to TRBJ2-1; D may be TRBD1 (6 bases). Trimming removed 10 bases at V and 9 bases at J, with 13 bases between. Germline V lookup: CDR1 MNHEY, CDR2 SMNVEV (reference sequence). CDR3 length: 11 amino acids. The CDR3 DNA is TGTGCCACCGTACAGGGAAGTGAGCAGTTCTTC. The encoded protein is CATVQGSEQFF.

This clone was seen a single time. The chain links TRBV29-1 to TRBJ2-3, with 15 bases matching TRBD2. Germline V gene lookup returns CDR1 SQVTM and CDR2 ANQGSEA. V lost 2 bases, J lost 1 base, and 7 bases stayed unmatched. There are 18 residues in the CDR3. The CDR3 loop reads CSVEPGRTSGGGTDTQYF. CDR3 nucleotides: TGCAGCGTTGAACCCGGACGGACTAGCGGGGGGGGCACAGATACGCAGTATTTT.

This clone was counted only a few times. The J gene is TRBJ2-1, the V gene TRBV27, with 8 bases matching TRBD2. Germline loops: CDR1 MNHEY, CDR2 SMNVEV (reference sequence). There are 14 residues in the CDR3. With V trimmed by 7 bases and J by 5 bases, 7 bases remained unmatched. CDR3 protein: CASKVRGVNNEQFF. In DNA, the CDR3 is TGTGCCAGCAAGGTGCGGGGGGTAAACAATGAGCAGTTCTTC.

In this sample, this clone turned up once. The V and J genes are TRBV7-9 and TRBJ2-2, with D uncertain. The CDR3 consists of 10 residues. V lost 7 bases, J lost 5 bases, and 2 bases lay in between. Germline values: CDR1 SEHNR, CDR2 FQNEAQ (reference sequence). As DNA, the CDR3 is TGTGCCAGCATGACCGGGGAGCTGTTTTTT. Translated, it gives CASMTGELFF.

The rearrangement uses TRBV27 and TRBJ2-1, with 9 nucleotides matching TRBD1. Germline V CDR1 and CDR2: MNHEY, SMNVEV (reference sequence). The length of the CDR3 is 15 residues. V lost 3 bases to trimming and J lost 0 bases; unmatched junction nucleotides: 0. CDR3 residues: CASSLTGGSYNEQFF. Written as DNA, the CDR3 is TGTGCCAGCAGTTTGACAGGGGGCTCCTACAATGAGCAGTTCTTC.

V is TRBV12-5 and J is TRBJ1-1; D is perhaps TRBD1 (5 bases). The CDR3 consists of 14 residues. Germline V gives CDR1 LGHNT, CDR2 FRNRAP. Trimming stripped 5 bases from V and 3 bases from J, with 13 bases between. CDR3 residues: CASGTGASYTEAFF. The CDR3 nucleotides read TGTGCTAGTGGTACCGGGGCCTCCTACACTGAAGCTTTCTTT.

The rearrangement uses TRBV7-9 and TRBJ1-5; D is undetermined. Germline V gene data show CDR1 as SEHNR and CDR2 as FQNEAQ (reference sequence). V was trimmed by 5 bases and J by 5 bases, leaving 7 bases between them. This CDR3 has 12 residues. CDR3: CASSATDQPQHF. The CDR3 DNA reads as TGTGCCAGCAGCGCCACTGATCAGCCCCAGCATTTT.

The chain employs TRBV27 and TRBJ1-6; unclear D gene. The V and J ends lost 3 bases and 0 bases respectively, with 12 bases between them. Germline-derived CDR1 and CDR2 are MNHEY and SMNVEV (reference sequence). CDR3 size: 17 residues. CDR3 amino acids: CASSLGLGSSYNSPLHF. The CDR3 DNA reads TGTGCCAGCAGTTTGGGTTTGGGGAGCTCCTATAATTCACCCCTCCACTTT.

The rearrangement joins TRBV7-6 to TRBJ1-3; D is ambiguous. Germline loops: CDR1 SGHVS, CDR2 FNYEAQ. The CDR3 totals 14 residues. V gave up 5 bases and J gave up 0 bases, with 8 bases separating them. CDR3 sequence (DNA): TGTGCCAGCAGCCCGGAATACTCTGGAAACACCATATATTTT. Its protein product is CASSPEYSGNTIYF.

The chain joins TRBV6-5 to TRBJ2-7; 8 bases are a match to TRBD2. Losses at the gene ends were 4 bases for V and 3 bases for J; bases not matched to a gene: 2. In germline, CDR1 is MNHEY, CDR2 SVGAGI. This CDR3 contains 13 residues. The chain's CDR3 is CASSSTSGYEQYF. The DNA for the CDR3 is TGTGCCAGCAGTTCCACTAGCGGCTACGAGCAGTACTTC.

This clone was found once. V is TRBV30 and J is TRBJ1-1; weak D call: TRBD1 (5 bases). The CDR3 is made up of 10 amino acids. V was cut by 4 bases and J by 6 bases, with 6 bases left in between. The V gene's germline CDR1 is GTSNPN and CDR2 SVGIG (reference sequence). The CDR3 loop reads CAWTGSEAFF. CDR3 bases: TGTGCCTGGACAGGGTCTGAAGCTTTCTTT.

The CDR3 loop is CASSSTRSTDRDQETQYF. Written as DNA, the CDR3 is TGTGCCAGCAGCTCAACTAGGTCGACGGACAGGGACCAAGAGACCCAGTACTTC. The chain recombines TRBV7-9 with TRBJ2-5; 8 nucleotides line up with TRBD1. The CDR3 is made up of 18 amino acids. In germline, CDR1 is SEHNR, CDR2 FQNEAQ (reference sequence). The V and J ends lost 4 bases and 0 bases, in that order; junction bases with no gene match: 13.

This rearrangement joins TRBV15 to TRBJ2-1; TRBD2 aligns across 10 bases. CDR1 and CDR2 (germline): LNHNV, YYDKDF (reference sequence). The CDR3 is 13 residues long. The V and J ends lost 7 bases and 9 bases, in that order; junction bases with no gene match: 6. CDR3 DNA sequence: TGTGCCACCAAGGAGCGGGGGGGCAGTGAGCAGTTCTTC. Residues: CATKERGGSEQFF.

The chain combines TRBV7-2 with TRBJ2-1; 11 bases are shared with TRBD2. This CDR3 is built from 15 residues. Germline CDR1 reads SGHTA; CDR2 reads FQGNSA. The J segment lost 7 bases and the V segment lost 3 bases, leaving 5 bases of the junction unmatched. CDR3 nucleotide sequence: TGTGCCAGCAGCTTGCTAGCGGGGGGAGGGAATGAGCAGTTCTTC. Encoded protein: CASSLLAGGGNEQFF. Based on the CDR3 plus reference TRBV7-2 and TRBJ2-1, the full variable domain is GAGVSQSPSNKVTEKGKDVELRCDPISGHTALYWYRQSLGQGLEFLIYFQGNSAPDKSGLPSDRFSAERTGGSVSTLTIQRTQQEDSAVYLCASSLLAGGGNEQFFGPGTRLTVL.

The chain combines TRBV29-1 with TRBJ1-1; no definite D call. V was pared by 6 bases and J by 1 base, with 6 bases between. Germline V gene lookup returns CDR1 SQVTM and CDR2 ANQGSEA. CDR3 length: 11 residues. In DNA, the CDR3 is TGCAGCGTACCAGAGAACACTGAAGCTTTCTTT. It translates to CSVPENTEAFF.

The chain has TRBV9 and TRBJ2-7; the match to TRBD1 covers 9 bases. V shed 4 bases and J 3 bases; nucleotides not matched to a gene: 23. The CDR3 runs to 20 residues. The germline V gene encodes CDR1 SGDLS and CDR2 YYNGEE. The CDR3 loop is CASSPLARTGDRVGGYEQYF. In DNA, the CDR3 is TGTGCCAGCAGCCCCCTCGCTCGGACAGGGGACCGGGTTGGGGGCTACGAGCAGTACTTC.

This clone occurred many times. The chain recombines TRBV7-9 with TRBJ1-2; D is uncertain. Germline V gives CDR1 SEHNR, CDR2 FQNEAQ (reference sequence). This CDR3 is 14 amino acids long. V lost 5 bases to trimming and J lost 0 bases, with 10 bases between them. CDR3 residues: CASSDTYANYGYTF. The CDR3 DNA follows: TGTGCCAGCAGCGACACGTACGCTAACTATGGCTACACCTTC.